These 12 T cell receptor beta chains came from one sample sequenced in a study of blood T cell repertoires in COVID-19. Produced via immunoSEQ multiplex PCR; TCRdb's table is partial and in-frame only. The sample lists about 190,000 clones, 86% occurring once. The sample comprised PBMCs or T cells enriched from blood (not recorded which). The receptor set was obtained from a woman aged 40 to 50 in a cohort exposed to, infected with or recovered from COVID-19 (not recorded which).

V is TRBV7-9 and J is TRBJ1-6; a possible D gene is TRBD1 (5 bases). Germline V gene lookup returns CDR1 SEHNR and CDR2 FQNEAQ (reference sequence). CDR3 length: 16 residues. Trimming cost V 5 bases and J 5 bases, with 16 bases left between them. The CDR3 sequence is CASSRSTDLNNSPLHF. CDR3 DNA: TGTGCCAGCAGCAGATCGACAGACTTGAATAATTCACCCCTCCACTTT.

The CDR3 DNA reads as TGTGCCAGCAGTTTATGGGCGAACACTGAAGCTTTCTTT. It yields the protein CASSLWANTEAFF. The V call is TRBV27, the J call TRBJ1-1; D uncertain. Germline assignment: CDR1 MNHEY and CDR2 SMNVEV (reference sequence). The length of the CDR3 is 13 residues. The ends were cut back, 1 base at V and 1 base at J, with 4 bases in the middle.

CDR3 amino acids: CASSQGRVVDGYTF. CDR3 DNA sequence: TGCGCCAGCAGCCAAGGCAGGGTGGTCGATGGCTACACCTTC. The chain has TRBV4-1 and TRBJ1-2; tentative D call: TRBD1 (5 bases). The CDR3 has 14 amino acids. Trimming removed 1 base from V and 6 bases from J, with 12 bases in between. From germline, CDR1 is MGHRA and CDR2 YSYEKL.

This chain connects TRBV19 to TRBJ2-7; weak D call: TRBD2 (5 bases). V lost 3 bases to trimming and J lost 5 bases, with 11 bases between them. The CDR3 contains 13 residues. Per the germline V gene, CDR1 is LNHDA and CDR2 is SQIVND (reference sequence). CDR3 sequence reads: CASSITGNHEQYF. The DNA of the CDR3 is TGTGCCAGTAGTATCACCGGGAACCACGAGCAGTACTTC. Full variable domain (remainder filled in from reference TRBV19 and TRBJ2-7): DGGITQSPKYLFRKEGQNVTLSCEQNLNHDAMYWYRQDPGQGLRLIYYSQIVNDFQKGDIAEGYSVSREKKESFPLTVTSAQKNPTAFYLCASSITGNHEQYFGPGTRLTVT.

This CDR3 is CAISDPSGGKLRETQYF. As DNA, the CDR3 is TGTGCCATCAGTGATCCTAGCGGAGGGAAGTTACGAGAGACCCAGTACTTC. This chain links TRBV10-3 with TRBJ2-5, with 7 bases lining up with TRBD2. After removal of 3 bases from V and 4 bases from J, the junction contained 14 bases not matched to a gene. The CDR3 consists of 17 residues. CDR1 is ENHRY and CDR2 is SYGVKD in the germline V gene.

The chain links TRBV3-1 (or the pseudogene TRBV3-2) to TRBJ1-1; no clear D gene. The ends were cut back, 1 base at V and 1 base at J, with 10 bases in the middle. Germline V CDR1 and CDR2: LGHDT, YNNKEL (reference sequence). CDR3 size: 15 residues. CDR3 sequence (DNA): TGTGCCAGCAGCCAAGGGGTGGGAGGGAACACTGAAGCTTTCTTT. This gives the protein CASSQGVGGNTEAFF.

This chain uses TRBV6-5 with TRBJ1-2; 7 nucleotides match TRBD1. The CDR3 extends over 15 amino acids. CDR1 and CDR2 from the germline V gene are MNHEY and SVGAGI. The junction had 12 bases not matched to a gene; V was cut back by 6 bases and J by 5 bases. CDR3 protein: CASRVRGGEYYGYTF. The CDR3 DNA reads TGTGCCAGCAGGGTCCGAGGGGGCGAATATTATGGCTACACCTTC.

The chain uses TRBV6-5 and TRBJ2-2; TRBD1 agrees at 8 bases. Trimming removed 8 bases from V and 7 bases from J; junction bases left unmatched: 9. Germline CDR1 reads MNHEY; CDR2 reads SVGAGI. The CDR3 sequence is 14 residues long. The CDR3 DNA sequence: TGTGCCAGCGGGGACAGGCCCACCAACGGGGAGCTGTTTTTT. It is translated as CASGDRPTNGELFF.

The V gene is TRBV7-2, the J gene TRBJ2-3; no firm D call. The germline CDR1 and CDR2 sequences are SGHTA and FQGNSA. V lost 5 bases and J lost 3, with 12 bases in between. This CDR3 contains 14 residues. Here the CDR3 DNA reads TGTGCCAGCAGCCTAGACCCCGGTACAGATACGCAGTATTTT. It is translated as CASSLDPGTDTQYF.

The chain joins TRBV4-3 to TRBJ1-2; possible D gene TRBD1, 5 bases. There are 17 residues in the CDR3. V dropped 2 bases and J dropped 0 bases, with 16 bases sitting between them. Germline V CDR1 and CDR2: LGHNA, YSLEER. The CDR3 sequence is CASSQQPGNPSNYGYTF. CDR3 bases: TGCGCCAGCAGCCAACAACCAGGGAACCCCTCTAACTATGGCTACACCTTC.

This clone came up once. The J gene is TRBJ2-5, the V gene TRBV7-2; D is ambiguous. Germline assignment: CDR1 SGHTA and CDR2 FQGNSA. The CDR3 runs to 15 residues. The V end was cut by 4 bases, the J end by 7 bases, with 19 bases between. DNA for the CDR3: TGTGCCAGCAGCTCTACTTGGTCCTCCCGTGGGACCCAGTACTTC. It codes for CASSSTWSSRGTQYF.

The chain recombines TRBV25-1 with TRBJ1-1, with D perhaps matching TRBD1 (5 bases). V shed 4 bases and J shed 7 bases, with 10 bases lying between them. This CDR3 region has 12 residues. Germline V gene lookup returns CDR1 MGHDK and CDR2 SYGVNS. The chain's CDR3 is CASSGQYGEAFF. As DNA, the CDR3 is TGTGCCAGCAGTGGACAGTATGGTGAAGCTTTCTTT. Filled out from reference TRBV25-1 and TRBJ1-1, the complete variable domain reads EADIYQTPRYLVIGTGKKITLECSQTMGHDKMYWYQQDPGMELHLIHYSYGVNSTEKGDLSSESTVSRIRTEHFPLTLESARPSHTSQYLCASSGQYGEAFFGQGTRLTVV.